These 20 T cell receptor beta chains originate from one sample sequenced in a study of blood T cell repertoires in COVID-19. The method was immunoSEQ multiplex PCR; TCRdb's version includes in-frame clones alone and lacks a portion of them. The sample includes almost 350,000 clones, approximately 89% of them seen just once. Material: peripheral blood. These receptors were taken from a woman aged 55-70 years with COVID-19, enrolled during active disease.

The chain employs TRBV12-3 or TRBV12-4 and TRBJ2-7, with TRBD1 matching 8 bases. V lost 3 bases and J lost 7; bases outside the gene matches: 2. This CDR3 is 12 amino acids long. The CDR3 bases are TGTGCCAGCAGTTTGGGGGACAGGGAGCAGTACTTC. Translated, it gives CASSLGDREQYF.

This chain uses TRBV29-1 with TRBJ2-1; 9 bases are shared with TRBD1. The V and J ends lost 6 bases and 8 bases, in that order; junction bases with no gene match: 2. The CDR3 length is 11 residues. Germline V gene sequence: CDR1 SQVTM, CDR2 ANQGSEA. The CDR3 protein is CSVGQGYEQFF. In DNA form, the CDR3 reads TGCAGCGTGGGACAGGGTTATGAGCAGTTCTTC.

A few counts support this clone. This rearrangement joins TRBV4-1 to TRBJ1-2; maybe TRBD1 (5 bases). CDR1 is MGHRA and CDR2 is YSYEKL in the germline V gene. This CDR3 is 13 amino acids long. The V gene lost 6 bases and the J gene lost 6 bases, with 14 bases spanning the gap. CDR3 DNA: TGCGCCAGCAGGCCTTCAGGGCTTGATGGCTACACCTTC. Amino acids: CASRPSGLDGYTF.

The V call is TRBV7-3, the J call TRBJ1-1; 8 bases agree with TRBD1. Trimming took 5 bases from V and 1 from J; bases not matched to a gene: 3. The germline gives CDR1 SGHTA, CDR2 FQGTGA. This CDR3 spans 14 amino acids. This CDR3 is CASSQGAGNTEAFF. The DNA for the CDR3 is TGTGCCAGCAGCCAGGGGGCCGGGAACACTGAAGCTTTCTTT.

V usage is TRBV2 and J usage is TRBJ1-1; possible D gene TRBD1, 5 bases. The V and J ends lost 5 bases and 6 bases respectively, with 10 bases between them. This CDR3 has 12 residues. CDR1 and CDR2 (germline): SNHLY, FYNNEI. The CDR3: CASSIAGAEAFF. For the CDR3, the DNA is TGTGCCAGCAGTATCGCGGGGGCTGAAGCTTTCTTT.

The chain has TRBV7-3 and TRBJ2-1; 7 nucleotides match TRBD1. The germline V gene encodes CDR1 SGHTA and CDR2 FQGTGA. Trimming removed 5 bases from V and 7 bases from J; junction bases left unmatched: 8. The CDR3 length is 14 residues. CDR3 coding DNA: TGTGCCAGCAGCGCGACAGGGTCTCCGAATGAGCAGTTCTTC. The encoded protein is CASSATGSPNEQFF.

The chain employs TRBV7-6 and TRBJ1-1; possible D gene TRBD1, 5 bases. Trimming took off 2 bases at V and 5 bases at J, with 12 bases between the two ends. This CDR3 has 14 amino acids. Germline CDR1 and CDR2: SGHVS and FNYEAQ. The CDR3 sequence: CASSLMGGNTEAFF. Written as DNA, the CDR3 is TGTGCCAGCAGCTTAATGGGGGGGAATACTGAAGCTTTCTTT.

The genes are TRBV6-1 and TRBJ1-3, with 10 bases lining up with TRBD1. Germline values: CDR1 MNHNS, CDR2 SASEGT. The CDR3 length is 16 residues. The V segment lost 4 bases and the J segment 3 bases; nucleotides outside the gene matches: 6. In nucleotides, the CDR3 is TGTGCCAGCAGTGGGGAGACAGGGGGCTTTGGAAACACCATATATTTT. Translating it yields CASSGETGGFGNTIYF.

This clone was counted a single time. V is TRBV7-3 and J is TRBJ1-6; perhaps TRBD1 as D (6 bases). Germline V gene data show CDR1 as SGHTA and CDR2 as FQGTGA. V lost 5 bases and J 10 bases, leaving 12 bases between the germline ends. The CDR3 loop spans 13 amino acids. In nucleotides, the CDR3 is TGTGCCAGCAGCCTAGGGGGGGTGTCACCCCTCCACTTT. Protein product: CASSLGGVSPLHF.

The J gene is TRBJ1-1, the V gene TRBV12-3 or TRBV12-4; 7 bases are shared with TRBD1. The CDR3 spans 13 residues. J was trimmed by 4 bases and V by 6 bases; bases with no gene match: 5. The CDR3 sequence: CASSRQGSTEAFF. CDR3 nucleotide sequence: TGTGCCAGCAGCAGACAGGGATCCACTGAAGCTTTCTTT.

The chain links TRBV5-1 to TRBJ2-3, with D unclear. This CDR3 is built from 14 residues. The germline V gene encodes CDR1 SGHRS and CDR2 YFSETQ. The V and J ends lost 0 bases and 1 base respectively, with 6 bases between them. Here the CDR3 DNA reads TGCGCCAGCAGCTTGGAGACTGGCACAGATACGCAGTATTTT. It specifies CASSLETGTDTQYF.

This clone was seen a few times. J is TRBJ1-1 and V is TRBV2, with unresolved D. CDR3 length equals 13 residues. The germline V gene has CDR1 SNHLY and CDR2 FYNNEI. Trimming shortened V by 7 bases and J by 2 bases, and 11 bases separated the two germline ends. The CDR3 sequence: CASTYSPNTEAFF. The CDR3 DNA sequence: TGTGCCAGCACCTATTCCCCCAACACTGAAGCTTTCTTT.

Regarding this clone: Other DNA sequences in this sample translate to the same CDR3. This chain links TRBV18 with TRBJ1-6; 8 nucleotides line up with TRBD1. Germline V gene data show CDR1 as KGHSH and CDR2 as LQKENI. The V and J ends lost 2 bases and 9 bases, in that order; junction bases with no gene match: 3. The CDR3 has 14 residues. CDR3 coding DNA: TGTGCCAGCTCACCAGGGACAGGCGGTTCACCCCTCCACTTT. Its protein is CASSPGTGGSPLHF.

This chain links TRBV7-9 with TRBJ1-5, with TRBD1 matching 9 bases. The CDR3 consists of 14 residues. Per the germline V gene, CDR1 is SEHNR and CDR2 is FQNEAQ (reference sequence). The junction had 6 bases not matched to a gene; V was cut back by 5 bases and J by 7 bases. CDR3 region: CASSQQGAGQPQHF. CDR3 sequence (DNA): TGTGCCAGCAGCCAACAGGGGGCAGGCCAGCCCCAGCATTTT.

The CDR3 loop reads CASTLIPGGGPMNEKLFF. CDR3 nucleotides: TGTGCCAGCACCCTTATTCCGGGGGGGGGACCGATGAATGAAAAACTGTTTTTT. J is TRBJ1-4 and V is TRBV7-8; possibly TRBD1 for D (5 bases). CDR3 size: 18 residues. V lost 7 bases and J 5 bases, leaving 26 bases between the germline ends. Looked up from germline, CDR1 is SGHVS and CDR2 is FQNEAQ.

This chain uses TRBV6-5 with TRBJ1-2, with D possibly matching TRBD1 (6 bases). The CDR3 runs to 15 residues. CDR1 MNHEY and CDR2 SVGAGI come from the germline V gene. Trimming took 5 bases from V and 9 from J, leaving 22 bases between them. The CDR3 bases are TGTGCCAGCAGTCGAGCGGGACAATTACATCCCAGCTACACCTTC. It is translated as CASSRAGQLHPSYTF.

The sample holds a few counts of this clone. V and J are TRBV5-1 and TRBJ2-3; possible D gene TRBD2, 6 bases. The V end lost 0 bases, the J end lost 1 base, and 9 bases lay between the germline ends. The V gene's germline CDR1 is SGHRS and CDR2 YFSETQ. The CDR3 has 15 residues. This CDR3 is CASSLDPGGTDTQYF. Written as DNA, the CDR3 is TGCGCCAGCAGCTTGGATCCGGGGGGCACAGATACGCAGTATTTT.

The rearrangement uses TRBV5-5 and TRBJ2-7; 10 bases line up with TRBD1. Unmatched junction bases numbered 0, after V lost 3 bases and J lost 3 bases. Germline values: CDR1 SGHKS, CDR2 YYEKEE (reference sequence). This CDR3 is built from 13 residues. DNA for the CDR3: TGTGCCAGCAGCTGGACAGGGGGCTACGAGCAGTACTTC. It translates to CASSWTGGYEQYF.

The V and J genes are TRBV11-2 and TRBJ1-6; D may be TRBD1 (5 bases). Per germline, CDR1 SGHAT and CDR2 FQNNGV. Trimming pared 3 bases from V and 7 bases from J, leaving 16 bases between. There are 16 residues in the CDR3. CDR3 sequence: CASSLVQGRGNSPLHF. CDR3 nucleotide sequence: TGTGCCAGCAGCTTGGTCCAGGGCAGAGGAAATTCACCCCTCCACTTT.

The count of this clone is one. The chain joins TRBV10-3 to TRBJ1-1; D ambiguous. V shed 2 bases and J shed 4 bases, with 11 bases lying between them. This CDR3 has 14 amino acids. Looked up from germline, CDR1 is ENHRY and CDR2 is SYGVKD. CDR3 sequence reads: CAISEPGWSTEAFF. In DNA, the CDR3 is TGTGCCATCAGTGAGCCCGGGTGGAGCACTGAAGCTTTCTTT.